This TCR beta chain was identified in a study of blood T cell repertoires in COVID-19. This clone was recorded only once. In germline, CDR1 is MDHEN, CDR2 SYDVKM. V dropped 3 bases and J dropped 2; count of bases not matched to a gene: 15. The CDR3 length is 18 residues. Clones were read by immunoSEQ multiplex PCR, and TCRdb kept only the in-frame ones, dropping some. The sample carries approximately 250,000 clones, approximately 90% recorded once. The sequenced sample consisted of PBMCs or T cells enriched from blood (not recorded which). The chain is built from TRBV28 and TRBJ1-2, with 7 bases matching TRBD1. The TCR sequence derives from a man aged 35 to 55 who had been exposed to COVID-19. The CDR3 reads CASSFNRGSYQSNYGYTF. CDR3 sequence (DNA): TGTGCCAGCAGTTTCAACAGGGGTAGTTACCAGTCAAACTATGGCTACACCTTC.